This passage covers 4 T cell receptor beta chains from one sample sequenced in a study of T cell changes during pregnancy in multiple sclerosis. The repertoire was sequenced with immunoSEQ multiplex PCR; TCRdb's copy has only in-frame clones and lacks some. In the table there are some 60,000 clones, over 75% of which are singletons. The sequences come from peripheral blood, collected after pregnancy. The receptors stem from a female donor with multiple sclerosis, enrolled in a pregnancy study.

The chain links TRBV7-9 to TRBJ1-1; D is uncertain. Trimming cost V 5 bases and J 3 bases, with 10 bases left between them. Germline-derived CDR1 and CDR2 are SEHNR and FQNEAQ (reference sequence). The CDR3 is 13 amino acids. The CDR3 spells CASSQETYTEAFF. The CDR3 coding sequence is TGTGCCAGCAGCCAGGAAACTTACACTGAAGCTTTCTTT.

J is TRBJ1-5 and V is TRBV21-1. TRBV21-1 is a pseudogene segment. This CDR3 spans 14 amino acids. The CDR3 region has the DNA TGTGCCAGCAGCAAAGGAAGAGGCAATCAGCCCCAGCATTTT. This sequence encodes CASSKGRGNQPQHF.

The rearrangement joins TRBV18 to TRBJ1-2; 9 nucleotides agree with TRBD1. After removal of 5 bases from V and 6 bases from J, the junction contained 7 bases not matched to a gene. The CDR3 covers 14 residues. From germline, CDR1 is KGHSH and CDR2 LQKENI. CDR3 amino acids: CASSWTGEMDGYTF. The CDR3 DNA is TGTGCCAGCTCATGGACAGGGGAAATGGATGGCTACACCTTC.

This chain joins TRBV18 and TRBJ2-2; the match to TRBD1 covers 7 bases. Germline CDR1 KGHSH, CDR2 LQKENI. The V and J ends lost 8 bases and 0 bases, in that order; junction bases with no gene match: 12. The CDR3 consists of 17 residues. The CDR3 region has the DNA TGTGCCAGCCCGAAAAGGGGGACAGAAGCGAACACCGGGGAGCTGTTTTTT. Its translation is CASPKRGTEANTGELFF. The full variable domain, its missing parts supplied by reference TRBV18 and TRBJ2-2, is NAGVMQNPRHLVRRRGQEARLRCSPMKGHSHVYWYRQLPEEGLKFMVYLQKENIIDESGMPKERFSAEFPKEGPSILRIQQVVRGDSAAYFCASPKRGTEANTGELFFGEGSRLTVL.